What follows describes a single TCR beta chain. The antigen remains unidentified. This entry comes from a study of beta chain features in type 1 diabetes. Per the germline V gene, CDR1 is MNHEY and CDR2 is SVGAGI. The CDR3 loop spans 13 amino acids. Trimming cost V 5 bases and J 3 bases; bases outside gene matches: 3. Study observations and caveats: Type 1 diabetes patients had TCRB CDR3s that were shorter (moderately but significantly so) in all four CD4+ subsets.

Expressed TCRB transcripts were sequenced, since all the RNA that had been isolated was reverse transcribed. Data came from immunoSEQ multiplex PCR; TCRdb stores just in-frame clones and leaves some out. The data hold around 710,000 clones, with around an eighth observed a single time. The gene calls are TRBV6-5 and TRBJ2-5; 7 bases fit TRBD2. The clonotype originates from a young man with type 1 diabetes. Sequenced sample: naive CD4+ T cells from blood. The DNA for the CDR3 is TGTGCCAGCAGTGGGACTACCAAAGAGACCCAGTACTTC. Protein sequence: CASSGTTKETQYF.